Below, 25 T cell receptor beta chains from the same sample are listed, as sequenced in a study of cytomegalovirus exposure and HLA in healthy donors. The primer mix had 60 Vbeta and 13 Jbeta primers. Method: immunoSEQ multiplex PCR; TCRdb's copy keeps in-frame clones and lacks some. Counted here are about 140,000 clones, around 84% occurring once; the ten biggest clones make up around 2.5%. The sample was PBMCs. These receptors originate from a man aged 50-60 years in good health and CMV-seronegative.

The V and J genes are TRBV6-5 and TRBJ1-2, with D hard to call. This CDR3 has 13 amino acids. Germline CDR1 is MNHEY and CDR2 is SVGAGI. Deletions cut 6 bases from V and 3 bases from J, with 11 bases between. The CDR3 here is CASRSPGYYGYTF. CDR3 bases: TGTGCCAGCAGATCCCCGGGGTACTATGGCTACACCTTC.

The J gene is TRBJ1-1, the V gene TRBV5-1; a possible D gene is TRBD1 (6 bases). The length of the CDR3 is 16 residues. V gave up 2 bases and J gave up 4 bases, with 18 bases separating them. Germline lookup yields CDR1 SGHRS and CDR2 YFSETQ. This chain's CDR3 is CASSLRAGAVITEAFF. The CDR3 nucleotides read TGCGCCAGCAGCTTAAGGGCAGGGGCGGTGATCACTGAAGCTTTCTTT.

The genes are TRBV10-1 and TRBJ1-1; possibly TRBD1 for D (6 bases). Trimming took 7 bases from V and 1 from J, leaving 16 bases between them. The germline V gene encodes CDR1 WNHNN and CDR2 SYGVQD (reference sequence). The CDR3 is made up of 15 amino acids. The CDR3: CASNGGNRENTEAFF. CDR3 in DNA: TGCGCCAGCAATGGTGGGAACAGGGAGAACACTGAAGCTTTCTTT.

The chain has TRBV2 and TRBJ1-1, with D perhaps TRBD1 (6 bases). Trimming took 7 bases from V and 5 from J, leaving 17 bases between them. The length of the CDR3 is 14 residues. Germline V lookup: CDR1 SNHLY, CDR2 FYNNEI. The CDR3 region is CASKLSQGGTEAFF. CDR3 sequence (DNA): TGTGCCAGCAAACTATCACAGGGTGGAACTGAAGCTTTCTTT.

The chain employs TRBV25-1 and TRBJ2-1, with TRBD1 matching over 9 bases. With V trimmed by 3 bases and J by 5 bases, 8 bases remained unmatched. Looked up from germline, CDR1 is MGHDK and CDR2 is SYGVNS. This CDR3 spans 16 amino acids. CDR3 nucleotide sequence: TGTGCCAGCAGTGATTGGACAGGGGTGGTTAACAATGAGCAGTTCTTC. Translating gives CASSDWTGVVNNEQFF. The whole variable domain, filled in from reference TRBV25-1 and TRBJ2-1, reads EADIYQTPRYLVIGTGKKITLECSQTMGHDKMYWYQQDPGMELHLIHYSYGVNSTEKGDLSSESTVSRIRTEHFPLTLESARPSHTSQYLCASSDWTGVVNNEQFFGPGTRLTVL.

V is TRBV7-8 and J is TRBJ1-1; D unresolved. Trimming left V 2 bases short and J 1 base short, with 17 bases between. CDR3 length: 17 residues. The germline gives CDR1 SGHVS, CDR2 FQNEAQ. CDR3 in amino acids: CASSLIISSHTNTEAFF. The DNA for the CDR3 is TGTGCCAGCAGCTTAATTATCTCGTCACACACGAACACTGAAGCTTTCTTT.

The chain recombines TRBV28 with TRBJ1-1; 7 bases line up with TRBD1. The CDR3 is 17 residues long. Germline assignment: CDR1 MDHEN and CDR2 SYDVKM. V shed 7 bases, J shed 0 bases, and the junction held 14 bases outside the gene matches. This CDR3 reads CASKFLGTAFMNTEAFF. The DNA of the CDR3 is TGTGCCAGCAAGTTCCTCGGGACAGCCTTCATGAACACTGAAGCTTTCTTT. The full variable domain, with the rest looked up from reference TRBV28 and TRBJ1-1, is DVKVTQSSRYLVKRTGEKVFLECVQDMDHENMFWYRQDPGLGLRLIYFSYDVKMKEKGDIPEGYSVSREKKERFSLILESASTNQTSMYLCASKFLGTAFMNTEAFFGQGTRLTVV.

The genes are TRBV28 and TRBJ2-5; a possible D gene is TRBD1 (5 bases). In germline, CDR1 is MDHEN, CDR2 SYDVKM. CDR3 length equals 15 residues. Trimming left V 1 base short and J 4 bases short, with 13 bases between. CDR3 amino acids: CASSLSPPQGETQYF. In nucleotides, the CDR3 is TGTGCCAGCAGTTTATCCCCGCCCCAGGGAGAGACCCAGTACTTC.

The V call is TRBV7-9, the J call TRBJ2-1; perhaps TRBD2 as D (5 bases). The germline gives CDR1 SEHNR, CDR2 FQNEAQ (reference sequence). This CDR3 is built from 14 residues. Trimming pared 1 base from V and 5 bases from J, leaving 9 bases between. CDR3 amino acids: CASSLGGLDNEQFF. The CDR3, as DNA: TGTGCCAGCAGCTTAGGAGGACTTGACAATGAGCAGTTCTTC.

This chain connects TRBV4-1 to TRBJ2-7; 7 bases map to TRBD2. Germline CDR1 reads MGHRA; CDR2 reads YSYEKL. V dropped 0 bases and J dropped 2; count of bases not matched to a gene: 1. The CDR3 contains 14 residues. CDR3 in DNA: TGCGCCAGCAGCCAAGACGGGAGGACCTACGAGCAGTACTTC. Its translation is CASSQDGRTYEQYF.

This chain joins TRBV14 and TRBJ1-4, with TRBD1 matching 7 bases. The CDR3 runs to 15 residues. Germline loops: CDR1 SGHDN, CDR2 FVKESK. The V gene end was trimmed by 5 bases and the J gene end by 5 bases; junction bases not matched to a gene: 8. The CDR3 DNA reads TGTGCCAGCAGCGTTACAGGGGCCGTAAATGAAAAACTGTTTTTT. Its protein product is CASSVTGAVNEKLFF.

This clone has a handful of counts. For the CDR3, the DNA is TGTGCCAGCAGCTTAACGGGACGGGGGTTGGAGCCCGAAAAACTGTTTTTT. Translating gives CASSLTGRGLEPEKLFF. V usage is TRBV7-9 and J usage is TRBJ1-4; weak D call: TRBD1 (5 bases). Germline loops: CDR1 SEHNR, CDR2 FQNEAQ (reference sequence). CDR3 length: 17 amino acids. V was cut by 2 bases and J by 8 bases, with 21 bases left in between.

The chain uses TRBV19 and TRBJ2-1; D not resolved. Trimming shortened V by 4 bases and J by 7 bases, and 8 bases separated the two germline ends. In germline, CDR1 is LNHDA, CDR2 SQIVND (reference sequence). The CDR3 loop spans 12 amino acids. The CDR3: CASSTDLNEQFF. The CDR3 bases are TGTGCCAGTAGTACCGACTTGAATGAGCAGTTCTTC.

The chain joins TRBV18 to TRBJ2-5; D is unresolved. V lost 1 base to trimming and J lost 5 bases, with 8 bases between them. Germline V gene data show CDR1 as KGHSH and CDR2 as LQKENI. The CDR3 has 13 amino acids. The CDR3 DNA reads TGTGCCAGCTCACCACAGAGGTTGGAGACCCAGTACTTC. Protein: CASSPQRLETQYF.

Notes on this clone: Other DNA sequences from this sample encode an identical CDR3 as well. The CDR3, as DNA: TGTGCCACCAGCAGAGGACAGGGGAGCAATCAGCCCCAGCATTTT. Translating it yields CATSRGQGSNQPQHF. V is TRBV15 and J is TRBJ1-5; 8 positions agree with TRBD1. J was trimmed by 1 base and V by 1 base; bases with no gene match: 0. This CDR3 contains 15 residues. Germline CDR1 reads LNHNV; CDR2 reads YYDKDF (reference sequence).

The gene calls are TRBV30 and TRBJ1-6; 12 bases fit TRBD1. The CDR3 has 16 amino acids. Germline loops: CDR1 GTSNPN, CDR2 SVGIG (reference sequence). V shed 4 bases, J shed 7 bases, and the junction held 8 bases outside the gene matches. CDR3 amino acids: CAWTGQGASENSPLHF. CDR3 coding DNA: TGTGCCTGGACGGGACAGGGGGCAAGTGAGAATTCACCCCTCCACTTT.

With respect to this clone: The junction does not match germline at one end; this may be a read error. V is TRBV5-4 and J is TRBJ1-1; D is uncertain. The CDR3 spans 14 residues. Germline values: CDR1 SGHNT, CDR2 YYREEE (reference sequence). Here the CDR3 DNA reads TGTGCCGGCAGCTTGAACCCAGGGAACACTGAAGCTTTCTTT. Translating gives CAGSLNPGNTEAFF.

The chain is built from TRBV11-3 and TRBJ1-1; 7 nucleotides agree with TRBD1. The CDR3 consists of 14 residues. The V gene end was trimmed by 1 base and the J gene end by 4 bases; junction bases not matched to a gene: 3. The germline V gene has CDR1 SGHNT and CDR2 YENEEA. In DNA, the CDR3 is TGTGCCAGCAGCTTAGTCCGGACAGGCACTGAAGCTTTCTTT. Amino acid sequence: CASSLVRTGTEAFF.

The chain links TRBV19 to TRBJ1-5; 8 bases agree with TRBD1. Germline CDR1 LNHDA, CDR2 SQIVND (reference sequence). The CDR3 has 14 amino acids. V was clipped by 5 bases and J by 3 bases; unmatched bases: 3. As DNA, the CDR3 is TGTGCCAGTAGTGCCAGGGGGCTCAATCAGCCCCAGCATTTT. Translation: CASSARGLNQPQHF.

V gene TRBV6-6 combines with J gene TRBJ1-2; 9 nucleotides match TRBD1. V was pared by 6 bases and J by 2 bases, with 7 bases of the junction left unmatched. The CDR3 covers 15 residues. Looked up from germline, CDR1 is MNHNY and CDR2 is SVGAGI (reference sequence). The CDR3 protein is CASRSGQGTNYGYTF. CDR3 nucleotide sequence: TGTGCCAGCAGGTCTGGACAGGGGACCAACTATGGCTACACCTTC.

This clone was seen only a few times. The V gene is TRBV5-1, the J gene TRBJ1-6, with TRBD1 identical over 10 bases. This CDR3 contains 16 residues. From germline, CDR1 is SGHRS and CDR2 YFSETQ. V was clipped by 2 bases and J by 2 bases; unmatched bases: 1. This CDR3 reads CASSFGTGAYNSPLHF. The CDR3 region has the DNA TGCGCCAGCAGCTTCGGGACAGGGGCCTATAATTCACCCCTCCACTTT.

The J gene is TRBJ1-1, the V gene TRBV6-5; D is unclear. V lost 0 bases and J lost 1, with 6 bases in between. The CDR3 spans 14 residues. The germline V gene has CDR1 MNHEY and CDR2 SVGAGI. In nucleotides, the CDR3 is TGTGCCAGCAGTTACTCGCCCAGGAACACTGAAGCTTTCTTT. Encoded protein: CASSYSPRNTEAFF.

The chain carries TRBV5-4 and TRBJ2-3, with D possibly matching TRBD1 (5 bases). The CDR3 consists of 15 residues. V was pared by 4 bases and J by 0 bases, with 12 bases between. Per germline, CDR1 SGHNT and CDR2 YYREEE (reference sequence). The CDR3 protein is CASSPRQTSTDTQYF. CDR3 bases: TGTGCCAGCAGCCCCAGACAGACTAGCACAGATACGCAGTATTTT.

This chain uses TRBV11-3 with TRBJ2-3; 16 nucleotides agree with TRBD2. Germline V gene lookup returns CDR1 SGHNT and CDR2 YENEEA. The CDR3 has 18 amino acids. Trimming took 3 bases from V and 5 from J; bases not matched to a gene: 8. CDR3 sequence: CASSFAGTSGRGEDTQYF. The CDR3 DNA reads TGTGCCAGCAGCTTCGCCGGGACTAGCGGGAGGGGGGAAGATACGCAGTATTTT.

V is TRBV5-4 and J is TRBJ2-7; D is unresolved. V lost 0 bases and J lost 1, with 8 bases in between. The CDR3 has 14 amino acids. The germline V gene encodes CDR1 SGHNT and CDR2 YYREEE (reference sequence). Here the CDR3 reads CASSLGQVSYEQYF. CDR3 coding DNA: TGTGCCAGCAGCTTGGGGCAGGTATCCTACGAGCAGTACTTC.